This TCR beta chain derives from a study of blood T cells in healthy people across ages. A sample-barcoded 5' primer and a J-beta primer mix were used in a second PCR of about 6 to 12 cycles. TCRdb reprocessed the 5' RACE reads via MiXCR and lists one record per CDR3 protein. The profile shows around 2 million distinct CDR3 sequences, about two fifths of them singletons. This CDR3 region has 13 residues. V was pared by 3 bases and J by 5 bases, with 11 bases between. Germline loops: CDR1 SEHNR, CDR2 FQNEAQ (reference sequence). This chain joins TRBV7-9 and TRBJ2-7; no definite D call. The TCR originated in a human donor in good health. Sequencing used blood. CDR3 protein: CASSFGRTDEQYF. CDR3 DNA sequence: TGTGCCAGCAGCTTTGGTCGAACGGACGAGCAGTACTTC.